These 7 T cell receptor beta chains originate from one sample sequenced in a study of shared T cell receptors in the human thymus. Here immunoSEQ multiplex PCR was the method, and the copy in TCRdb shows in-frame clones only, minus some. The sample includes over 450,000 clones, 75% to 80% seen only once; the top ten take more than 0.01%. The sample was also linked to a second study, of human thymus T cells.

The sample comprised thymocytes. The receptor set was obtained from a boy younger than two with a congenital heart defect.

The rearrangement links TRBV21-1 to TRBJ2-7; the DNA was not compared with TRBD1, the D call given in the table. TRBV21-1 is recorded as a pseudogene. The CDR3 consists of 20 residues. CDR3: CAGSSSSRDRGLGYYYEQYF. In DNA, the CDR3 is TGTGCCGGATCCTCTTCTTCGCGGGACAGGGGTTTAGGATACTATTACGAGCAGTACTTC.

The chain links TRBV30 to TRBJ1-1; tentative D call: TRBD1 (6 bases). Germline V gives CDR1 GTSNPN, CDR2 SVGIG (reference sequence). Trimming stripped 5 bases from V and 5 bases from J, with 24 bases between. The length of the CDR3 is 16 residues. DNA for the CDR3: TGTGCCTGGCCCTGTGGGGGGGCGCCTACGGATACTGAAGCTTTCTTT. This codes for CAWPCGGAPTDTEAFF.

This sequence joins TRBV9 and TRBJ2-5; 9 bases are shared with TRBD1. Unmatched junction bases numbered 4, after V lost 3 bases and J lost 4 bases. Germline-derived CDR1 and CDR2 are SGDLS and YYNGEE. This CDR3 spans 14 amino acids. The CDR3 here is CASSAGQGRETQYF. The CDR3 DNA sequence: TGTGCCAGCAGCGCCGGACAGGGGCGAGAGACCCAGTACTTC.

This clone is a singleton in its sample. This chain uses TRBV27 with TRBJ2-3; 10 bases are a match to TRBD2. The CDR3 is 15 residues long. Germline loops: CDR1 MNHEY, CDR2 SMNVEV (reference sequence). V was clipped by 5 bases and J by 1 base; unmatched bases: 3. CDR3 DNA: TGTGCCAGCAGTCACGGGACTAGCGGCACAGATACGCAGTATTTT. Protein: CASSHGTSGTDTQYF.

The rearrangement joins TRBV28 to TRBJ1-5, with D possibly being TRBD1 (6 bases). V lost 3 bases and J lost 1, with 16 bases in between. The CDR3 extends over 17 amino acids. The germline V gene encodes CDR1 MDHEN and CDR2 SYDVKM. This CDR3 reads CASSFRGGQSSNQPQHF. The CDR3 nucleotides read TGTGCCAGCAGTTTTCGGGGGGGGCAGTCAAGCAATCAGCCCCAGCATTTT.

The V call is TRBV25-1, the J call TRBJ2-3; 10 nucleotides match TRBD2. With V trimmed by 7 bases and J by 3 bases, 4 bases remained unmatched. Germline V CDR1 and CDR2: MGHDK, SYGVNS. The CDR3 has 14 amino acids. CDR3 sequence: CASTSSGRTDTQYF. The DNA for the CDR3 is TGTGCCAGCACTTCTAGCGGGAGAACAGATACGCAGTATTTT.

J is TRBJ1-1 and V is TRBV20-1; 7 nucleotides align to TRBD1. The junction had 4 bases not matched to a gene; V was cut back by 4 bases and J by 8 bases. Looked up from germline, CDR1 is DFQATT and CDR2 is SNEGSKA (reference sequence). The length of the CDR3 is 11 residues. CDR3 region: CSATTGLEAFF. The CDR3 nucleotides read TGCAGTGCTACGACAGGGTTGGAAGCTTTCTTT.